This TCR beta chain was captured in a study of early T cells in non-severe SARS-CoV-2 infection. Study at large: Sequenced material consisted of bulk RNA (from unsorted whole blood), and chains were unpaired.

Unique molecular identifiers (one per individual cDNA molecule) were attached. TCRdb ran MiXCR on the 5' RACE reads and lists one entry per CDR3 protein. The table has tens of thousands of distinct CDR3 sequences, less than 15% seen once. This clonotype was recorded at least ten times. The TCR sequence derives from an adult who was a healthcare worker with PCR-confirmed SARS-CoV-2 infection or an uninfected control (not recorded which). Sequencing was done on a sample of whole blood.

Here the CDR3 reads CASRPSGPYEQYF. DNA for the CDR3: TGTGCCAGCAGACCTTCAGGACCTTACGAGCAGTACTTC. The rearrangement uses TRBV6-2 or TRBV6-3 and TRBJ2-7; no clear D gene. With 6 bases removed from V and 4 bases from J, the gap between germline ends came to 13 bases. The CDR3 loop spans 13 amino acids. CDR1 and CDR2 (germline): MNHEY, SVGEGT.